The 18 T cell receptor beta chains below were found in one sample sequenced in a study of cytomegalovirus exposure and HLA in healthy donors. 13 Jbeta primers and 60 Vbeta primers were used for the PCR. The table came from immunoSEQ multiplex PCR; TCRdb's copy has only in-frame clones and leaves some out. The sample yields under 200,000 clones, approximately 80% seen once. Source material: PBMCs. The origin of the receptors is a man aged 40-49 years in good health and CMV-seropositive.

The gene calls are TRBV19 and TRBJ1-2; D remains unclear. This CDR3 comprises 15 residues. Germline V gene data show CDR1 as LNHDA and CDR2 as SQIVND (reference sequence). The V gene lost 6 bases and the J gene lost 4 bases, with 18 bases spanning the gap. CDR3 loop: CASSRREDGIYGYTF. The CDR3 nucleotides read TGTGCCAGTAGCCGAAGGGAGGACGGCATCTATGGCTACACCTTC.

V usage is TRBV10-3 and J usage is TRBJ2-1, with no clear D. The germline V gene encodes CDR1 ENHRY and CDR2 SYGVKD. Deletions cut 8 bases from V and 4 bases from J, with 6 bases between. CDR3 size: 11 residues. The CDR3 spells CAISSYNEQFF. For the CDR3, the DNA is TGTGCCATCTCATCATACAATGAGCAGTTCTTC.

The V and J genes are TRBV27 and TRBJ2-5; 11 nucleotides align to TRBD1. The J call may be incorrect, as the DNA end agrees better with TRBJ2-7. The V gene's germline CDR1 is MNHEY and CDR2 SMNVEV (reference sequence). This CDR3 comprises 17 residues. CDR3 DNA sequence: TGTGCCAGCAGTTTATTCCCCCCCGGGACAGGGGGTATCGAGCAGTACTTC. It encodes CASSLFPPGTGGIEQYF.

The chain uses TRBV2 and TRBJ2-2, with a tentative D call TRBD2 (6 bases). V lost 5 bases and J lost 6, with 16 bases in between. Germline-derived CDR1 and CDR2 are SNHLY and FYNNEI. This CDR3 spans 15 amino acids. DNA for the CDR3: TGTGCCAGCAGTTTAGCGGTCAGACCTTCCGGGGAGCTGTTTTTT. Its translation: CASSLAVRPSGELFF.

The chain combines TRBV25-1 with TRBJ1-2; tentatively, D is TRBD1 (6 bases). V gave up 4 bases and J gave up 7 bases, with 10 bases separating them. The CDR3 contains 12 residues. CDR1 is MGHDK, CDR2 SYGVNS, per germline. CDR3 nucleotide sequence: TGTGCCAGCAGTGTGGGGGGGCTTGGCTACACCTTC. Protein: CASSVGGLGYTF.

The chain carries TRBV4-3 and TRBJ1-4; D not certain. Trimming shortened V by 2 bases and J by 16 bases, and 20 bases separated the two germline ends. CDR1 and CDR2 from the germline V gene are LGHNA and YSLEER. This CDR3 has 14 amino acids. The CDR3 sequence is CASSQSTGNNHEFF. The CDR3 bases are TGCGCCAGCAGCCAATCGACTGGTAACAATCATGAGTTTTTT.

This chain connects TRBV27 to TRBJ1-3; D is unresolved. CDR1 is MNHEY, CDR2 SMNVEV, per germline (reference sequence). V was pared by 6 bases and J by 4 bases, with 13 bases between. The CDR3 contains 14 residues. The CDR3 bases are TGTGCCAGCAGCCCTCTGGCTTTGGGAAACACCATATATTTT. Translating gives CASSPLALGNTIYF.

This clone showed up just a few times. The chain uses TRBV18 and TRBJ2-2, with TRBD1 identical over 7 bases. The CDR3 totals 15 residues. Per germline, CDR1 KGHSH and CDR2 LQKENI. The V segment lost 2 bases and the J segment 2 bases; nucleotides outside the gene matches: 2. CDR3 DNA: TGTGCCAGCTCACCAGGACAGGAAAACACCGGGGAGCTGTTTTTT. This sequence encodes CASSPGQENTGELFF.

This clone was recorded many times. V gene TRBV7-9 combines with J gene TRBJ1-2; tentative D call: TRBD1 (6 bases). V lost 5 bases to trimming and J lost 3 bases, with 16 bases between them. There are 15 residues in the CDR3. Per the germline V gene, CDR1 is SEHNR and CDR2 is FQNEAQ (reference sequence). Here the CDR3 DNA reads TGTGCCAGCAGCGATAATTACAGGGCCGACTATGGCTACACCTTC. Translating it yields CASSDNYRADYGYTF. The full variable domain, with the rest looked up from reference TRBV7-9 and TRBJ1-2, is DTGVSQNPRHKITKRGQNVTFRCDPISEHNRLYWYRQTLGQGPEFLTYFQNEAQLEKSRLLSDRFSAERPKGSFSTLEIQRTEQGDSAMYLCASSDNYRADYGYTFGSGTRLTVV.

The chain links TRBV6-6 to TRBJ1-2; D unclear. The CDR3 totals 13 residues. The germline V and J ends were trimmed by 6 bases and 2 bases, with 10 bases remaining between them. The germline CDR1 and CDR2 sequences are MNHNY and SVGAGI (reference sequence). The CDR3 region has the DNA TGTGCCAGCAGCCAAACGGGGAACTATGGCTACACCTTC. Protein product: CASSQTGNYGYTF.

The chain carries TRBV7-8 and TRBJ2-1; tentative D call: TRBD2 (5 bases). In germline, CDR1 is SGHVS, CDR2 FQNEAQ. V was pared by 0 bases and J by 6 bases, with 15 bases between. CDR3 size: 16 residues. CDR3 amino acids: CASSLAVLVPVNEQFF. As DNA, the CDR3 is TGTGCCAGCAGCTTAGCGGTACTAGTCCCTGTCAATGAGCAGTTCTTC.

CDR3 nucleotide sequence: TGTGCCAGCGCGGTCGAGACCCAGTACTTC. It codes for CASAVETQYF. The rearrangement links TRBV5-8 to TRBJ2-5, with D unclear. Deletions cut 7 bases from V and 5 bases from J, with 6 bases between. Germline V lookup: CDR1 SGHTS, CDR2 YDEGEE. CDR3 length equals 10 residues.

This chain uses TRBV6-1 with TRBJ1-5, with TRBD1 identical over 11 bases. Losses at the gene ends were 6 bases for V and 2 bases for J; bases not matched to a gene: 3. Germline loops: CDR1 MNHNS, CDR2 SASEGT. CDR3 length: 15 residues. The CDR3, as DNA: TGTGCCAGCAGCCAGGGACAGGGGGGCAATCAGCCCCAGCATTTT. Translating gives CASSQGQGGNQPQHF.

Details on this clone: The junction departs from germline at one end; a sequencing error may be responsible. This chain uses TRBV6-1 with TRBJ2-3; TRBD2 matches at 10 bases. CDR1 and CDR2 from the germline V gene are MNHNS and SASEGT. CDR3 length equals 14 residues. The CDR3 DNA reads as TGTGCCAGCAAACTAGCGGGGATACCAGATACGCAATATTTT. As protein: CASKLAGIPDTQYF.

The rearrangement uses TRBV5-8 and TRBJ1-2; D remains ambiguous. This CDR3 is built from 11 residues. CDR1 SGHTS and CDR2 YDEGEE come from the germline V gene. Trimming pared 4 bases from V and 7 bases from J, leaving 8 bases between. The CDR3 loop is CASSPPLGYTF. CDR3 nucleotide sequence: TGTGCCAGCAGCCCCCCACTTGGCTACACCTTC.

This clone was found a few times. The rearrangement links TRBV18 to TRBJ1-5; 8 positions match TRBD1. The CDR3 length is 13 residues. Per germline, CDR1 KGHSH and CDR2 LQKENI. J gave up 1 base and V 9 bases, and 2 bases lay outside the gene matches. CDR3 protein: CASRDRSNQPQHF. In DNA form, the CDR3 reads TGTGCCAGTCGGGACAGGAGCAATCAGCCCCAGCATTTT.

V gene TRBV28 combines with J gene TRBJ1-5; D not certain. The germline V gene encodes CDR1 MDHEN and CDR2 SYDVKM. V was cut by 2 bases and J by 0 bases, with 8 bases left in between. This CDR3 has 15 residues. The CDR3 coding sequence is TGTGCCAGCAGTTTAAGGCGGAATAGCAATCAGCCCCAGCATTTT. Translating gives CASSLRRNSNQPQHF.

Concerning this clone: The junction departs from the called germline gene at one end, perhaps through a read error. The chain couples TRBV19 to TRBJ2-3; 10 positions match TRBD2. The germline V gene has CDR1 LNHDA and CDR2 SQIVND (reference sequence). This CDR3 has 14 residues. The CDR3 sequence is CASSIAGGQDTQYF. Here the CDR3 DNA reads TGTGCCAGTAGCATAGCGGGAGGACAGGATACGCAGTATTTT.